This entry describes one TCR beta chain. The CDR3 has 17 amino acids. Germline V gene lookup returns CDR1 MNHEY and CDR2 SMNVEV (reference sequence). The V and J ends lost 6 bases and 1 base, in that order; junction bases with no gene match: 11. Original processing notes: Reference gene primers were amplified, and this amplification served to estimate nucleated cell counts. Using immunoSEQ multiplex PCR, the repertoire was profiled, and TCRdb retains in-frame clones only, with some absent. Clone size and the V and J calls come from that table; the DNA yielded D and trimming. The sample holds around 300,000 clones, about 89% seen once. The sample belongs to a study of blood T cell repertoires in COVID-19. About the study: Researchers got acute and convalescent COVID-19 samples from the United States, Italy and Spain. T cells, B-cell-depleted T cells, or PBMCs provided the cDNA or gDNA that served as material.

What was sequenced was peripheral blood. The origin of this receptor is a woman aged 40-49 years who had recovered from COVID-19. The V and J genes are TRBV27 and TRBJ2-2, with 7 bases aligning to TRBD1. The CDR3 DNA follows: TGTGCCAGCAGCTATGACCGCGACAGGGTGAACACCGGGGAGCTGTTTTTT. Its protein product is CASSYDRDRVNTGELFF.